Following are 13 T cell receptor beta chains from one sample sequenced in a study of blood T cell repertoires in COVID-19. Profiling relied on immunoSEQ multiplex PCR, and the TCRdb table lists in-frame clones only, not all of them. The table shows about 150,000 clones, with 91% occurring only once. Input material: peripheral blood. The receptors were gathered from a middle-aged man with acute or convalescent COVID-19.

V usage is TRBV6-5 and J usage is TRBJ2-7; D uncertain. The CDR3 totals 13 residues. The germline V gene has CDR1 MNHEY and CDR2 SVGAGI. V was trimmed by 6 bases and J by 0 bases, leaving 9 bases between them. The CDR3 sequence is CASRKTSSYEQYF. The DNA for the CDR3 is TGTGCCAGCAGGAAGACTTCCTCCTACGAGCAGTACTTC.

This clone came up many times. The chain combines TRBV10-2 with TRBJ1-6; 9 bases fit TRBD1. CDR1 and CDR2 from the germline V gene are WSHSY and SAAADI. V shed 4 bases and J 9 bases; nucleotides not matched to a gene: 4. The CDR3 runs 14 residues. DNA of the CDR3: TGCGCCAGCAGTGCCGGGACAGGGAGTTCACCCCTCCACTTT. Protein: CASSAGTGSSPLHF.

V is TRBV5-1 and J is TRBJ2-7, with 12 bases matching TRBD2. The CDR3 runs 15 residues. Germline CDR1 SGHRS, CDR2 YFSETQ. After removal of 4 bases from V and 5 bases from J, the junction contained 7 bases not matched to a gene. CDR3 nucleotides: TGCGCCAGCAGCCCTGAGGGACTAGCGGGCGACGAGCAGTACGTC. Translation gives CASSPEGLAGDEQYV.

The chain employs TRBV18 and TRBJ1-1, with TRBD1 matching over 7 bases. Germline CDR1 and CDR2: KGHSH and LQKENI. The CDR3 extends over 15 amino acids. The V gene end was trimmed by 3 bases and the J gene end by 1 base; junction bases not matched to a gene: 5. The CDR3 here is CASSPQGVGNTEAFF. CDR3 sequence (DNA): TGTGCCAGCTCACCGCAGGGGGTAGGGAACACTGAAGCTTTCTTT.

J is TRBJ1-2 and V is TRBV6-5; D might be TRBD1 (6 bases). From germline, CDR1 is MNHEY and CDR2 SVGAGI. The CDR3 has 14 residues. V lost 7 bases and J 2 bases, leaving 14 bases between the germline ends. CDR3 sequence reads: CASIPRGTNYGYTF. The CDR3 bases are TGTGCCAGCATCCCCCGTGGGACAAACTATGGCTACACCTTC.

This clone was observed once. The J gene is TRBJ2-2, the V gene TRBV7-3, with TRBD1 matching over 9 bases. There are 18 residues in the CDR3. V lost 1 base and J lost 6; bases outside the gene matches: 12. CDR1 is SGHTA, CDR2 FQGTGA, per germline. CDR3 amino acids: CASSLSVGQGKGPGELFF. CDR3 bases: TGTGCCAGCAGCTTAAGTGTGGGACAGGGAAAGGGTCCCGGGGAGCTGTTTTTT.

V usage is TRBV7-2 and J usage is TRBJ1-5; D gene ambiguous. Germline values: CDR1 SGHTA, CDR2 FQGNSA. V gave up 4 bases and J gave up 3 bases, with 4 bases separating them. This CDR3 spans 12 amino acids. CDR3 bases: TGTGCCAGCAGCTACAACAATCAGCCCCAGCATTTT. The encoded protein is CASSYNNQPQHF.

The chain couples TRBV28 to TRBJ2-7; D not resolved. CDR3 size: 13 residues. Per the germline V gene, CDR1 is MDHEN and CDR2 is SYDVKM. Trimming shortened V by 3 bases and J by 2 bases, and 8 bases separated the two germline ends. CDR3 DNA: TGTGCCAGCAGTTTTCAACAACCCTACGAGCAGTACTTC. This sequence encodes CASSFQQPYEQYF.

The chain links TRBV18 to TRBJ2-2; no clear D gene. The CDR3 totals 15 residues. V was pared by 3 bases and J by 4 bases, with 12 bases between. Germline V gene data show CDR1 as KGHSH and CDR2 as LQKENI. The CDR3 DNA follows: TGTGCCAGCTCACCGGGTCAGGCTCGCACCGGGGAGCTGTTTTTT. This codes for CASSPGQARTGELFF.

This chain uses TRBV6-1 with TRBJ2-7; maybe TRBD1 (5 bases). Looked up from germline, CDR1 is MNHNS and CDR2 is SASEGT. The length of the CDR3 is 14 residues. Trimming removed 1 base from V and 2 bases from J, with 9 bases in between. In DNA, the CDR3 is TGTGCCAGCAGTGAAGAGACAGCTACCTACGAGCAGTACTTC. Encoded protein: CASSEETATYEQYF.

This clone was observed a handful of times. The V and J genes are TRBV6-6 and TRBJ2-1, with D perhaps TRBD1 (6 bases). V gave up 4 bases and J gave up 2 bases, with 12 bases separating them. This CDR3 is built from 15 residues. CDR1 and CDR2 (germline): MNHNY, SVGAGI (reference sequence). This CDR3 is CASSSGQSTYNEQFF. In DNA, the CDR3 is TGTGCCAGCAGTTCCGGACAGTCAACCTACAATGAGCAGTTCTTC.

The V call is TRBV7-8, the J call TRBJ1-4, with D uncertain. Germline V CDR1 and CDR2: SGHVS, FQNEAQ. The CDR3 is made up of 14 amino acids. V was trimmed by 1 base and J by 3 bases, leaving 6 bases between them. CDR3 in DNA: TGTGCCAGCAGCTTAGTGGGAGCTAATGAAAAACTGTTTTTT. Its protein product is CASSLVGANEKLFF.

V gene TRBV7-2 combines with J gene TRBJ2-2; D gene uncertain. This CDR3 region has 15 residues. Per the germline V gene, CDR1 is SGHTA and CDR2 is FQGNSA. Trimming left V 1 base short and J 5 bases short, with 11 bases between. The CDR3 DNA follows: TGTGCCAGCAGCTTAGAGTCATCTAGAACCGGGGAGCTGTTTTTT. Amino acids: CASSLESSRTGELFF.